This TCR beta chain was observed in a study of blood T cell repertoires in COVID-19. For the study at large: Sites in the United States, Italy and Spain provided acute and convalescent COVID-19 samples. Sources were T cells, B-cell-depleted T cells, or PBMCs; the material itself was cDNA or gDNA.

This clone has a single count. Method: immunoSEQ multiplex PCR; TCRdb's copy keeps in-frame clones and lacks some. The table includes 65,000 to 75,000 clones, around 78% detected once. The TCR comes from a human donor in a cohort sampled during active COVID-19. Material: peripheral blood.

This CDR3 is CASSAGYPGELFF. The CDR3 coding sequence is TGCGCCAGCAGTGCAGGGTACCCCGGGGAGCTGTTTTTT. This sequence joins TRBV10-2 and TRBJ2-2; maybe TRBD1 (5 bases). The CDR3 has 13 residues. The V end lost 4 bases, the J end lost 6 bases, and 9 bases lay between the germline ends. The germline V gene encodes CDR1 WSHSY and CDR2 SAAADI.